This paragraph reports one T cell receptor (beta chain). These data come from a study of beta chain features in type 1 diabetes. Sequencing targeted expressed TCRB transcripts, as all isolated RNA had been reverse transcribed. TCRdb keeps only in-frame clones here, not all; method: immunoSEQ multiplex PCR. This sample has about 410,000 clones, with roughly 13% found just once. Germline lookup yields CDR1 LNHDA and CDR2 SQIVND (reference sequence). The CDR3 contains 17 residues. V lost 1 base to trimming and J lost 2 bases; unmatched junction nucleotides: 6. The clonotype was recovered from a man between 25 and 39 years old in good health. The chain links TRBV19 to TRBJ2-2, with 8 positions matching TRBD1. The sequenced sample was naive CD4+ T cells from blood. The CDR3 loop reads CASSIARGLKNTGELFF. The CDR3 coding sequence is TGTGCCAGTAGTATAGCCAGGGGGCTGAAAAACACCGGGGAGCTGTTTTTT.